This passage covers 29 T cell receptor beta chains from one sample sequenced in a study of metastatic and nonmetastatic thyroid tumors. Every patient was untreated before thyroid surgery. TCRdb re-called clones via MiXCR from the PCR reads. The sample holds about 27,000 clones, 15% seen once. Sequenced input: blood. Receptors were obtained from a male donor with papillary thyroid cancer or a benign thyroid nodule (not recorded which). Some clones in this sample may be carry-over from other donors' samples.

CDR3 nucleotide sequence: TGTGCCAGCAGCCAGAGGACAGGGGGGGGTTACAATGAGCAGTTCTTC. Its translation is CASSQRTGGGYNEQFF. The rearrangement links TRBV4-2 to TRBJ2-1; 10 nucleotides align to TRBD1. CDR1 LGHNA and CDR2 YNFKEQ come from the germline V gene. This CDR3 is 16 amino acids long. V lost 3 bases, J lost 4 bases, and 6 bases stayed unmatched.

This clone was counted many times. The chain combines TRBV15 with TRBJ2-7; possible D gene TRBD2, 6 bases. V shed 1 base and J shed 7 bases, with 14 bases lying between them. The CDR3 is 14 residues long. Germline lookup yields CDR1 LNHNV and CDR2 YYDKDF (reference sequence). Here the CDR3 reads CATSRVYGGAEQYF. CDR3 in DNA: TGTGCCACCAGCAGAGTTTATGGCGGGGCGGAGCAGTACTTC.

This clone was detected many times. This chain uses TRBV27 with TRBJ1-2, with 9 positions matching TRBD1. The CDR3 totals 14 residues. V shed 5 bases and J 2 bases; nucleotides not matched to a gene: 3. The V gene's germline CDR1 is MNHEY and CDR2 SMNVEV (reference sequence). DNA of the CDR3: TGTGCCAGCAGTCCGGGGACAGGGAACTATGGCTACACCTTC. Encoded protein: CASSPGTGNYGYTF.

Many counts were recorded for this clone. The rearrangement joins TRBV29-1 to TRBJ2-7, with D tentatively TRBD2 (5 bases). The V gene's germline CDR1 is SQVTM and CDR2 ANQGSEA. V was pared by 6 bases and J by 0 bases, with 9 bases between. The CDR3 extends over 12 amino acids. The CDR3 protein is CSVRGSSYEQYF. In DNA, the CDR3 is TGCAGCGTAAGAGGGAGCTCCTACGAGCAGTACTTC.

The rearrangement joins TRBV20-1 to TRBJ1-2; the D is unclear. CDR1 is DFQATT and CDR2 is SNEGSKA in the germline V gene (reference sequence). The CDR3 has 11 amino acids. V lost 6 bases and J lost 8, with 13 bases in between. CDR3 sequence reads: CSATPMGGYTF. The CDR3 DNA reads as TGCAGTGCAACCCCGATGGGGGGCTACACCTTC.

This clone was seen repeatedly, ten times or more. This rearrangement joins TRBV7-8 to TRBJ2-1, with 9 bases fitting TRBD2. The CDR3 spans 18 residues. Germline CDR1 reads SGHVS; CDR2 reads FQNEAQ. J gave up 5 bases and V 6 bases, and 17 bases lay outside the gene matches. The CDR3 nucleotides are TGTGCCAGCAGTGATTCCGGGACTAGCTTTATCTTCCACAATGAGCAGTTCTTC. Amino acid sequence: CASSDSGTSFIFHNEQFF.

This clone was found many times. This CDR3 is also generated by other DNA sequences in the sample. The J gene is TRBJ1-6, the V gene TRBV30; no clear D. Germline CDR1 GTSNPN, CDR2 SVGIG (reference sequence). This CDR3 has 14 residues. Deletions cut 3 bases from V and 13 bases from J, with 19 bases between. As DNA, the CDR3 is TGTGCCTGGAGCCCCGACCCGGGGTTATCGCCCCTCCACTTT. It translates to CAWSPDPGLSPLHF.

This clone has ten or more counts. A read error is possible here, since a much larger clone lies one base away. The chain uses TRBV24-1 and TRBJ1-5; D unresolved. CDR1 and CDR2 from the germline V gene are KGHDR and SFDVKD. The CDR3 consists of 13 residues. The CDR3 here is CAASATGNQPQHF. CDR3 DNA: TGTGCCGCCAGTGCGACGGGAAATCAGCCCCAGCATTTT.

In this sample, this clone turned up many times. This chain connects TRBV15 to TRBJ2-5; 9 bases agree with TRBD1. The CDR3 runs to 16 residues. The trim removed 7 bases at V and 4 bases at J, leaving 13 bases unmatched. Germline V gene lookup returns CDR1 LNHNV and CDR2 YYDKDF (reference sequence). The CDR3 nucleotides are TGTGCCACCAATCTTCCGGGACAGGGTTCTATAGAGACCCAGTACTTC. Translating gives CATNLPGQGSIETQYF.

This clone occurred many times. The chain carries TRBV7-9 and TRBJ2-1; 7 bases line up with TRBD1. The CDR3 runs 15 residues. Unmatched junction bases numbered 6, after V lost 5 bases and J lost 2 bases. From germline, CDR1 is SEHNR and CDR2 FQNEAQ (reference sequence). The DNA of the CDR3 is TGTGCCAGCAGCCCAGACAGGGCGGCCTACAATGAGCAGTTCTTC. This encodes CASSPDRAAYNEQFF.

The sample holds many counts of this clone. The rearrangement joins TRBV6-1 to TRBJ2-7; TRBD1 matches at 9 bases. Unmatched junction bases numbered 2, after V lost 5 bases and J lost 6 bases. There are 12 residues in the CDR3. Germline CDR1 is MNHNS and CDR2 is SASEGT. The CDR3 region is CASSPTGGEQYF. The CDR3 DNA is TGTGCCAGCAGTCCGACAGGGGGCGAGCAGTACTTC.

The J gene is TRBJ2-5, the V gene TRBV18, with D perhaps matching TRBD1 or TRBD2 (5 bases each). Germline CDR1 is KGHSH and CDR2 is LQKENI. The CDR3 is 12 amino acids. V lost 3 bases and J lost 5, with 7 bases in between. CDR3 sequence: CASSPGEETQYF. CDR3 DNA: TGTGCCAGCTCACCGGGGGAGGAGACCCAGTACTTC.

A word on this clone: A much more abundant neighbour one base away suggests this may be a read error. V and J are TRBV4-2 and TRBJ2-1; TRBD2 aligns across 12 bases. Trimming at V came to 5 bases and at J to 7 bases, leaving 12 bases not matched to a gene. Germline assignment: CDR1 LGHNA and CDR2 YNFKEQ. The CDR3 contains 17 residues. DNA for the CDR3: TGTGCCAGCAGCAAGCCTAGCGGGGGGGCGGGTAGGAATGAGCAGTTCTTC. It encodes CASSKPSGGAGRNEQFF.

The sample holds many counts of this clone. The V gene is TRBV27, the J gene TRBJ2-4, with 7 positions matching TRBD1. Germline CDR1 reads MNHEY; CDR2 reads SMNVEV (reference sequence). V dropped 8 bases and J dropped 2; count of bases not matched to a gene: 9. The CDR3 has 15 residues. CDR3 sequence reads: CASGNRGWSKNIQYF. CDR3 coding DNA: TGTGCCAGCGGAAACAGGGGTTGGTCCAAAAACATTCAGTACTTC.

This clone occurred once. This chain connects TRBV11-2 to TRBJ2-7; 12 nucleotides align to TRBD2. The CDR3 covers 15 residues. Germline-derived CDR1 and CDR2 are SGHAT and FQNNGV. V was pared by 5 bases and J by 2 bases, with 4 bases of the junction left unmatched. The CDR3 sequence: CASSLLAGGTYEQYF. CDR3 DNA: TGTGCCAGCAGCCTCCTAGCGGGGGGGACCTACGAGCAGTACTTC. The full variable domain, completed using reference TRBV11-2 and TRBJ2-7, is EAGVAQSPRYKIIEKRQSVAFWCNPISGHATLYWYQQILGQGPKLLIQFQNNGVVDDSQLPKDRFSAERLKGVDSTLKIQPAKLEDSAVYLCASSLLAGGTYEQYFGPGTRLTVT.

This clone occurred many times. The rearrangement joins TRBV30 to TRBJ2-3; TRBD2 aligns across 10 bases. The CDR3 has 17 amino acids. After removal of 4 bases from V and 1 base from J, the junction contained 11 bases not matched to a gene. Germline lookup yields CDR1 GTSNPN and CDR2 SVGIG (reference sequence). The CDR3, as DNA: TGTGCCTGGACCCTACTGGGGCTAGCGGGAGGCACAGATACGCAGTATTTT. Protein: CAWTLLGLAGGTDTQYF.

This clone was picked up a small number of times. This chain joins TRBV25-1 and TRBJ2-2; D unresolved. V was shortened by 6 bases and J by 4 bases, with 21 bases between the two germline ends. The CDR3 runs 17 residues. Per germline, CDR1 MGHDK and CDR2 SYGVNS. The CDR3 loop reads CASSLKALMSGTGELFF. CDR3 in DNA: TGTGCCAGCAGCCTAAAGGCTCTCATGTCTGGCACCGGGGAGCTGTTTTTT.

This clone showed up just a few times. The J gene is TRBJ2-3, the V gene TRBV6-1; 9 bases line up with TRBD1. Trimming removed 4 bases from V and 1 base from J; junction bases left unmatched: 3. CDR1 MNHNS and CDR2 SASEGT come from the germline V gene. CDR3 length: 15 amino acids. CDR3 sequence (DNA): TGTGCCAGCAGTGGCCGGGACAGGGGCACAGATACGCAGTATTTT. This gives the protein CASSGRDRGTDTQYF.

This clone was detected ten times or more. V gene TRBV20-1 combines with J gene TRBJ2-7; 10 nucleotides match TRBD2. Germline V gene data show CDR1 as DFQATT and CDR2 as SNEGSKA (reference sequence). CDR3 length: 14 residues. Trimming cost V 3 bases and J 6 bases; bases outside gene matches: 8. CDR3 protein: CSASMASGRFEQYF. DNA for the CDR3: TGCAGTGCTAGTATGGCTAGCGGGAGATTCGAGCAGTACTTC.

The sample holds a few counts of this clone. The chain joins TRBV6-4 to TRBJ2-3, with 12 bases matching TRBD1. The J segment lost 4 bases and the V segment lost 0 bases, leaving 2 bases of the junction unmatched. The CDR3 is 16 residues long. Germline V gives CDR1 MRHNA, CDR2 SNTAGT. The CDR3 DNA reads TGTGCCAGCAGTGACTCCGGGACAGGGGGCGCAGATACGCAGTATTTT. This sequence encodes CASSDSGTGGADTQYF.

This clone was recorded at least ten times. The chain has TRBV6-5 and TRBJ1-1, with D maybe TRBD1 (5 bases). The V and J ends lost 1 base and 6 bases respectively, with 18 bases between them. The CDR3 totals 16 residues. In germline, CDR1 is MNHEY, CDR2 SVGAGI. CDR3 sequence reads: CASSYLGGLRDSEAFF. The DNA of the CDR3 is TGTGCCAGCAGTTACTTGGGGGGACTAAGGGATTCTGAAGCTTTCTTT.

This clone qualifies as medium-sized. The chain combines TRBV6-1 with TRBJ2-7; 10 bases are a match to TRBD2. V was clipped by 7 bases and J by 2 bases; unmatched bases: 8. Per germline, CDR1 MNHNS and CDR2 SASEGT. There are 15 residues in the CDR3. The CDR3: CASTLQSGGAYEQYF. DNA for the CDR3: TGTGCCAGCACCCTTCAAAGCGGGGGGGCCTACGAGCAGTACTTC.

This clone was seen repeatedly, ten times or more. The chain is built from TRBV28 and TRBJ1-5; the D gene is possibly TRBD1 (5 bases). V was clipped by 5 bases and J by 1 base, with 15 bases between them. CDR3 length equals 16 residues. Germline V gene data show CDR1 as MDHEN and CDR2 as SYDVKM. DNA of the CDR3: TGTGCCAGCAGTACACCCTCGGGACTGAGCAATCAGCCCCAGCATTTT. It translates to CASSTPSGLSNQPQHF.

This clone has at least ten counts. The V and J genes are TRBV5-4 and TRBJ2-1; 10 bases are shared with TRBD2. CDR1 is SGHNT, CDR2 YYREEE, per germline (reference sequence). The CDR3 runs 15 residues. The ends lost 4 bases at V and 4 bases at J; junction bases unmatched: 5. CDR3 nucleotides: TGTGCCAGCAGCGTAGGGACTAGCGCTTACAATGAGCAGTTCTTC. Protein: CASSVGTSAYNEQFF.

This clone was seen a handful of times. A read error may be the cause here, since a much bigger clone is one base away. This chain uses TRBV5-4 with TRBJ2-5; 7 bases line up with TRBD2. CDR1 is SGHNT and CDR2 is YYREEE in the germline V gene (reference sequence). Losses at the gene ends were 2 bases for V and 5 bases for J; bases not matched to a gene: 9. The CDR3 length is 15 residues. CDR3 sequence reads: CASSFRAGCGETQYF. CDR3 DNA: TGTGCCAGCAGCTTTCGAGCGGGGTGTGGGGAGACCCAGTACTTC.

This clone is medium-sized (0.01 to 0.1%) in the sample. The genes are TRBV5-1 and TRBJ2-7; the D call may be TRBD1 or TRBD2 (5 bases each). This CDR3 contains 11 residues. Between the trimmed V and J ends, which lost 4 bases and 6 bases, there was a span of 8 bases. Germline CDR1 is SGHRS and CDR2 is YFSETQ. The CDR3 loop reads CASSAGTEQYF. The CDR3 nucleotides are TGCGCCAGCAGCGCAGGGACCGAGCAGTACTTC.

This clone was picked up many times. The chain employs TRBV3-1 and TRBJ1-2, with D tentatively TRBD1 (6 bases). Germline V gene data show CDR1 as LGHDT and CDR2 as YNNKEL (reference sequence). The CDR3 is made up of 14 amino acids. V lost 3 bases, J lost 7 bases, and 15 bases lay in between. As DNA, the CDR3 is TGTGCCAGCAGCCACAGGGGCGACACGGGTGGCTACACCTTC. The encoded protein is CASSHRGDTGGYTF.

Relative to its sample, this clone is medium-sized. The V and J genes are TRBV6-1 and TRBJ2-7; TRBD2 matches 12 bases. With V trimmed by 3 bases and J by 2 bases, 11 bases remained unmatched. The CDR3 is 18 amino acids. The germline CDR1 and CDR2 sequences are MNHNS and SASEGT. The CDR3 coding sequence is TGTGCCAGCAGTGAGTACCGACTAGCGGGGGCTCCTACCTACGAGCAGTACTTC. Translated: CASSEYRLAGAPTYEQYF.

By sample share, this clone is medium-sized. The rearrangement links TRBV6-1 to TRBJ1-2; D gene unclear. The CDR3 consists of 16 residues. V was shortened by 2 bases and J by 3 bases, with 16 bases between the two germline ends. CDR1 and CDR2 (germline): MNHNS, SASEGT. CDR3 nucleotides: TGTGCCAGCAGTGAAACCGGCGGTGTTGGGTACTATGGCTACACCTTC. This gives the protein CASSETGGVGYYGYTF.